Listed below are T cell receptor beta chains from one sample, sequenced in a study of blood T cell repertoires in COVID-19. Here immunoSEQ multiplex PCR was the method, and the copy in TCRdb shows in-frame clones only, minus some. The repertoire holds around 160,000 clones, with approximately 88% as singletons. Sequencing was done on a sample of PBMCs or T cells enriched from blood (not recorded which). The receptors stem from a woman aged 25 to 39 with acute COVID-19. Both conserved end residues are part of each CDR3.

V	J	CDR3
TRBV19	TRBJ1-5	CASSVGDSNQPQHF
TRBV12-3/TRBV12-4	TRBJ1-1	CASSLAENTEAFF
TRBV19	TRBJ2-1	CASKGQGRKYYNEQFF
TRBV5-6	TRBJ1-1	CASSLESGNTEAFF
TRBV4-3	TRBJ2-1	CASSQVGPGGEYNEQFF
TRBV5-1	TRBJ2-2	CASSTGGTGELFF
TRBV24-1	TRBJ1-2	CATSDIGYGYTF
TRBV10-3	TRBJ2-2	CAISETAGELFF
TRBV19	TRBJ2-3	CASSQTSGRTDTQYF
TRBV6-2/TRBV6-3	TRBJ2-7	CASSFRRDSYEQYF
TRBV28	TRBJ2-5	CASSPGAQWVQETQYF
TRBV2	TRBJ2-1	CASSEERGDGEQFF
TRBV28	TRBJ2-7	CASSSDRVAPYEQYF
TRBV19	TRBJ2-1	CASSIREALHNEQFF
TRBV5-1	TRBJ2-1	CASSPTSGQYSNEQFF
TRBV19	TRBJ2-2	CASARQDRNTGELFF
TRBV4-3	TRBJ1-4	CASSQGTGNEKLFF